This TCR beta chain was observed in a study of Ad26.COV2.S vaccination and SARS-CoV-2 variants. Turning to the study itself: Participants got Ad26.COV2.S intramuscularly, once or twice 56 days apart.

Described treatment: over 15 received Ad26.COV2.S at low or high dose, single or two shots; roughly five received placebo; per-sample allocation not given. The study sampled participants on day 63 after the first vaccine or placebo injection. Vaccine was an Ad26 vector expressing Wuhan-strain SARS-CoV-2 spike. This table comes from immunoSEQ multiplex PCR, and its TCRdb copy is limited to in-frame clones, with some not included. In the table there are some 250,000 clones, 85% to 90% of which are singletons. Study results and limitations: CD8+ and CD4+ T cells specific for spike reportedly responded with substantial breadth after vaccination. Vaccinated and placebo-treated recipients had similar non-spike TCR breadth.

On this clone: No antigen is known for it.

This receptor was obtained from a person between 18 and 59 years old who received the Ad26.COV2.S COVID-19 vaccine or a placebo. The material was peripheral blood, obtained in a trial of Ad26.COV2.S vaccine versus placebo.

This chain's CDR3 is CASSSHQQETQYF. CDR3 coding DNA: TGTGCCAGCAGTTCCCACCAGCAAGAGACCCAGTACTTC. The chain employs TRBV6-6 and TRBJ2-5; unclear D gene. Germline loops: CDR1 MNHNY, CDR2 SVGAGI (reference sequence). The CDR3 covers 13 residues. Trimming shortened V by 4 bases and J by 2 bases, and 8 bases separated the two germline ends.